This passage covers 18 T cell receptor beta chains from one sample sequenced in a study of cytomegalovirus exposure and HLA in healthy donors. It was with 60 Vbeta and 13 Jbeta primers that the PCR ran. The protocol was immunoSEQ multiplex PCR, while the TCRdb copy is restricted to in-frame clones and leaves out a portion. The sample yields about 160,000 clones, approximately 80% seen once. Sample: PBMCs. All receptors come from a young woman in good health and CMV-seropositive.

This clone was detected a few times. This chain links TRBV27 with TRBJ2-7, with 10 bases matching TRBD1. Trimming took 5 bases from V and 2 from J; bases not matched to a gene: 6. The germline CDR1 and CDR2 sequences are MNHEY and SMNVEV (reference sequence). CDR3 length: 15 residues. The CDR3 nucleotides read TGTGCCAGCAGTCCAACCGGGACAGGGGCCTACGAGCAGTACTTC. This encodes CASSPTGTGAYEQYF.

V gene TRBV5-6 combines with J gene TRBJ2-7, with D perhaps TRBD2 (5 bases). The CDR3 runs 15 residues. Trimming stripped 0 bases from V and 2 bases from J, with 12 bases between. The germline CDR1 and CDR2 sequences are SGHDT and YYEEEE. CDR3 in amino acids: CASSLVGADPYEQYF. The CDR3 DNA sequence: TGTGCCAGCAGCTTGGTGGGAGCAGACCCCTACGAGCAGTACTTC.

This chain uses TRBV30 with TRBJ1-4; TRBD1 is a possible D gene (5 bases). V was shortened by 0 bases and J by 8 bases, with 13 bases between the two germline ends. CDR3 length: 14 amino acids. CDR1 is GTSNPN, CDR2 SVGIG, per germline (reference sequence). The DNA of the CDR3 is TGTGCCTGGAGTGTCGGGGGAGCCGACGAAAAACTGTTTTTT. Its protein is CAWSVGGADEKLFF. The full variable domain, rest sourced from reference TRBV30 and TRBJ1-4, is SQTIHQWPATLVQPVGSPLSLECTVEGTSNPNLYWYRQAAGRGLQLLFYSVGIGQISSEVPQNLSASRPQDRQFILSSKKLLLSDSGFYLCAWSVGGADEKLFFGSGTQLSVL.

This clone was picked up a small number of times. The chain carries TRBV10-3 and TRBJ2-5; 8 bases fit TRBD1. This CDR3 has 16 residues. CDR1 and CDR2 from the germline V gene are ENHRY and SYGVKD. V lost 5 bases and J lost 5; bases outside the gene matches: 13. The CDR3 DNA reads TGTGCCATCAGTCCTTCTCCGACAGGGGACGGCGAGACCCAGTACTTC. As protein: CAISPSPTGDGETQYF.

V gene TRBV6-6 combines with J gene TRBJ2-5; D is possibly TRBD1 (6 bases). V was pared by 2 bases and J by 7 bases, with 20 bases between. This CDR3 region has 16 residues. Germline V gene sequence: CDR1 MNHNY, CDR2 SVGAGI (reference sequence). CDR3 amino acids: CASSYLHRTVAATQYF. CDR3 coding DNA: TGTGCCAGCAGTTACCTCCACCGGACAGTTGCGGCGACCCAGTACTTC.

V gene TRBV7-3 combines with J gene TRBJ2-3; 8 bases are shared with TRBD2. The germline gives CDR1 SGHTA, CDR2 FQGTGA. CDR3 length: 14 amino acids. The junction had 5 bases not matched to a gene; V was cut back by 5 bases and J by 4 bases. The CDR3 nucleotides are TGTGCCAGCAGCCTCATAGCGGGGCCAGATACGCAGTATTTT. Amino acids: CASSLIAGPDTQYF.

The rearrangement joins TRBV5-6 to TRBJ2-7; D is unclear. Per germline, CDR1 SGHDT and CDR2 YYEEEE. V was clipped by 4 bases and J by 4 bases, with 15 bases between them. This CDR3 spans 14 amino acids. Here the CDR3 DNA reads TGTGCCAGCAGCCGATTATCTAACGTGTACGAGCAGTACTTC. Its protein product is CASSRLSNVYEQYF. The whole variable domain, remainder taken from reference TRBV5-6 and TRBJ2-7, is DAGVTQSPTHLIKTRGQQVTLRCSPKSGHDTVSWYQQALGQGPQFIFQYYEEEERQRGNFPDRFSGHQFPNYSSELNVNALLLGDSALYLCASSRLSNVYEQYFGPGTRLTVT.

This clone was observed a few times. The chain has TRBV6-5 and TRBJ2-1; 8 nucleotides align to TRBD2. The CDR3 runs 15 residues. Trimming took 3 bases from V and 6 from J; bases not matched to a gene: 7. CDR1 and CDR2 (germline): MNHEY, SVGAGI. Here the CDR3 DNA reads TGTGCCAGCAGTTATTCGACTAGCGTCCCCAATGAGCAGTTCTTC. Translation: CASSYSTSVPNEQFF.

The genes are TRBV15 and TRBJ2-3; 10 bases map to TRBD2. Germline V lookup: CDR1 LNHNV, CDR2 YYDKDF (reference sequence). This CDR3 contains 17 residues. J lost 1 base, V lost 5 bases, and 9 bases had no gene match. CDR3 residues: CATSPRGLAGGTDTQYF. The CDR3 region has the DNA TGTGCCACCAGCCCAAGGGGGCTAGCGGGGGGCACAGATACGCAGTATTTT. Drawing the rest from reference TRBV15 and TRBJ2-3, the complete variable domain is DAMVIQNPRYQVTQFGKPVTLSCSQTLNHNVMYWYQQKSSQAPKLLFHYYDKDFNNEADTPDNFQSRRPNTSFCFLDIRSPGLGDTAMYLCATSPRGLAGGTDTQYFGPGTRLTVL.

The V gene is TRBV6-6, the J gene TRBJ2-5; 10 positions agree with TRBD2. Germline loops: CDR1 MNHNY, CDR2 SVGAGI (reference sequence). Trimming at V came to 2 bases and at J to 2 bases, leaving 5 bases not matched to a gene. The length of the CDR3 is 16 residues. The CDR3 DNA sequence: TGTGCCAGCAGTTACCTCCTAGCGGGGGATCAAGAGACCCAGTACTTC. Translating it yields CASSYLLAGDQETQYF.

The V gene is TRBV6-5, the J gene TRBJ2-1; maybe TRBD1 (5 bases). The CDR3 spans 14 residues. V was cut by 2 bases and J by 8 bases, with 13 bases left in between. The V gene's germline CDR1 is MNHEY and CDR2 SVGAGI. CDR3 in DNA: TGTGCCAGCAGTTACGGGCAGGGTTACGATGAGCAGTTCTTC. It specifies CASSYGQGYDEQFF.

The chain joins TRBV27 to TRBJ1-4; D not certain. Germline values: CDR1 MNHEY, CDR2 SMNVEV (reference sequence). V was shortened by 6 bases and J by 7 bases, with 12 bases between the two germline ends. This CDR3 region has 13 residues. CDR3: CASSWLDSEKLFF. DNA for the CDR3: TGTGCCAGCAGCTGGCTCGACTCTGAAAAACTGTTTTTT.

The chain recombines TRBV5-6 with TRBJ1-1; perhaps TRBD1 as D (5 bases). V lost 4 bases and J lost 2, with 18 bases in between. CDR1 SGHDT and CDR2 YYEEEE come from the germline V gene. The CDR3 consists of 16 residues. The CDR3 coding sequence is TGTGCCAGCAGCGCTTATGGGGGGGGGATAAACACTGAAGCTTTCTTT. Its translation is CASSAYGGGINTEAFF.

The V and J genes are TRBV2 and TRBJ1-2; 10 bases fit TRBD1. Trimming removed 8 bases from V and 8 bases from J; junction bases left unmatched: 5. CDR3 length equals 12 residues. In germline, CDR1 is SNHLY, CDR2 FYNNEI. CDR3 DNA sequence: TGTGCCAGCCGGGGACAGGGGAGCGGCTACACCTTC. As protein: CASRGQGSGYTF.

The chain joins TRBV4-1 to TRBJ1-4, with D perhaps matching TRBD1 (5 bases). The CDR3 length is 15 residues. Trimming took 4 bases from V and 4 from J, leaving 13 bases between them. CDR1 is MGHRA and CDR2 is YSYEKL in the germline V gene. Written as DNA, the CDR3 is TGCGCCAGCAGCCGGGGGGGGACCAATAATGAAAAACTGTTTTTT. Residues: CASSRGGTNNEKLFF.

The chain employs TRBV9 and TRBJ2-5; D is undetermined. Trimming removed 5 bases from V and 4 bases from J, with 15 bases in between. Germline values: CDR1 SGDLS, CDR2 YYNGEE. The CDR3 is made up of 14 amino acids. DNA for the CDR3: TGTGCCAGCAGTAACACACCGAACCCAGAGACCCAGTACTTC. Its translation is CASSNTPNPETQYF.

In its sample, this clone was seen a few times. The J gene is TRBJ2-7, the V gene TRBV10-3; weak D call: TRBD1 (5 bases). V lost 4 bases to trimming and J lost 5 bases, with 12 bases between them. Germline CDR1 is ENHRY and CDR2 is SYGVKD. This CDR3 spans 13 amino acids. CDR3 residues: CAISAQGRDEQYF. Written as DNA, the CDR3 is TGTGCCATCAGTGCTCAGGGCAGGGACGAGCAGTACTTC.

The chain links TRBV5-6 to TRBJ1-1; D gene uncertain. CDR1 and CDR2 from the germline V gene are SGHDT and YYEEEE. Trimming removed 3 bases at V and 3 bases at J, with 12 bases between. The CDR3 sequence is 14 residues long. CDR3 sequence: CASSSGEEYTEAFF. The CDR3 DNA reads TGTGCCAGCAGCTCCGGGGAGGAGTACACTGAAGCTTTCTTT.